This T cell receptor beta chain was captured by sequencing in a study of T cell responses to AZD1222 COVID-19 vaccine. Study background: Second doses that came at about 4 or about 12 weeks were put together. The study, taken as a whole, reports: Variant regions that are unmutated are reportedly the target of nearly half of spike-specific TCRs.

Data came from immunoSEQ multiplex PCR; TCRdb stores just in-frame clones and leaves some out. The repertoire holds 100,000 to 150,000 clones, with 89% as singletons. Points on this clone: Its specificity is not known.

Germline loops: CDR1 LGHDT, CDR2 YNNKEL (reference sequence). Trimming removed 3 bases from V and 6 bases from J; junction bases left unmatched: 8. The CDR3 extends over 16 amino acids. The sequences come from peripheral blood, collected on day 0 of AZD1222 vaccination. The chain employs TRBV3-1 (or the pseudogene TRBV3-2) and TRBJ2-3; 11 positions match TRBD2. The sequence derives from an adult in good health. CDR3 DNA sequence: TGTGCCAGCAGCCAGACTAGCGGGGTCTCCTCGGATACGCAGTATTTT. It codes for CASSQTSGVSSDTQYF.